This entry is about one T cell receptor (beta chain). Its antigen is currently not known. The input lacks base qualities; no much larger clone sits a single base away. The CDR3 starts with the cysteine, ends with the phenylalanine, and has 16 residues. Only the CDR3 portion is preserved as DNA: 48 bases, with reading frame beginning at the first base. Via the germline V gene, CDR1 is SGHTA and CDR2 FQGNSA. The germline ends are 11 bases apart after V is trimmed by 1 base and J by 2 bases. These data belong to a study of shared clonotypes between healthy human individuals (dated by TCRdb to 2018 to 2020). Regarding the complete study: The cohort included three men and a couple of women between 18 and 49 years of age. For each donor, CD4 naive and CD4 memory were each run on three plates, CD8 naive on two plates, and CD8 memory on one plate. The study deeply sequenced blood TCR repertoires of five healthy adults to estimate repertoire size and the extent of clonotype sharing between individuals. Libraries were prepared and TCR repertoires were sequenced by different laboratories using diverse techniques, in order to increase sequencing depth and limit assay-specific biases. Each donor's leukapheresis produced roughly between roughly 0.85 and 9.5 billion PBMCs.

Beyond this particular receptor, the publication reports: The genetic and exposure-history diversity represented was limited by the small number of donors. Only blood was sampled, and tissue TCR repertoires likely differ from those in blood. Roughly 5.2% of naive CD4, 3.5% of naive CD8, 2.3% of memory CD4, and roughly 0.4% of memory CD8 clonotypes were shared across a few donors. Estimated clonotype richness was generally larger for naive than for memory subsets. Incomplete sequencing was indicated by rarefaction of sorted-subset datasets, despite the large sequencing depth. Clonotypes shared by all four sorted-subset donors showed higher generation probabilities than non-shared clonotypes. Pairwise subsampling led to the expectation that sequencing depth would affect the degree of clonotype sharing among donors.

TCR CDR3 regions were amplified from genomic DNA by multiplex PCR using the deep immunoSEQ assay. For each cell subset, the extracted genomic DNA was distributed evenly across all wells of several immunoSEQ 96-well plates, and each plate served as one replicate. Each replicate PCR for sorted subsets received about 220 ng genomic DNA, equal to about 29,000 T cell genomes. Purified libraries were quantified with a Qubit 3.0 fluorometer, sized on a Bioanalyzer 2100, and re-quantified with the KAPA Library Quantification kit. Each immunoSEQ 96-well plate was sequenced on its own single-read 150-cycle Illumina NextSeq 550 flow cell. Per the original workflow: Because only junctional sequences without quality scores were contained in the immunoSEQ output, filtering matching that applied to full-length reads could not be performed. Sequences were annotated with PyIR, a Python wrapper for IgBLAST v1.9, and V/J genes and CDR3 were assigned using IMGT germline references. Any read was removed if the V/J assignment was weak (E-value above 1e-6), the CDR3 was missing, or the read contained stop codons, out-of-frame junctions, or ambiguous translated residues. V3J clonotypes were defined by identical inferred V gene, J gene, and CDR3 amino acid sequence. To compute the percentage overlap between repertoires, the number of shared unique clonotypes was divided by the size of the smaller repertoire. Three approaches were used to assess repertoire richness: RTK rarefaction, the Chao1 estimator, and Recon v2.1 estimates of unobserved clonotypes. OLGA was used to compute generation probabilities for all TCRbeta clonotypes that the gDNA method yielded from a handful of donors. The table comes from immuneACCESS by way of TCRdb, which keeps in-frame sequences with V and J called. Part of the clones is missing from these tables; in studies checked, under half for an unresolved V gene and the rest for unknown reasons. V and J calls and clone size come straight from that table; D and trimming were deduced from the DNA. Present in this sample are some 2,000,000 clones, around 95% of which were seen just once. The ten top clones hold roughly 0.13% of the sample.

The donors were healthy, HIV-negative adults with no recently reported acute infections or vaccinations. All donors were Caucasian adults living in Nashville, Tennessee, USA. CD4+ T cells were enriched through magnetic negative selection, after which naive cells were positively selected on CD45RA and the remaining negative fraction served as the memory subset. Blood was obtained by leukapheresis, after which PBMCs were separated by Ficoll-Histopaque density gradient centrifugation and cryopreserved in liquid nitrogen vapor phase. Analytical flow cytometry was used to check the purity and quantity of each magnetically sorted T cell population. Genomic DNA was isolated from each sorted fraction and quantified by UV absorbance on a Nanodrop 2000c.

This sequence uses TRBV7-2 and TRBJ2-2, with TRBD1 perhaps the D gene, on 6 matching bases. Source material: naive CD4+ T cells sorted from blood. The cell subset or site label of this sample denotes: CD45RA+ positively selected. The TCR was taken from a man between 18 and 29 years old in good health. The bases read TGTGCCAGCAGCTTAGTGGCAGGGGTCAACACCGGGGAGCTGTTTTTT. It translates as CASSLVAGVNTGELFF.